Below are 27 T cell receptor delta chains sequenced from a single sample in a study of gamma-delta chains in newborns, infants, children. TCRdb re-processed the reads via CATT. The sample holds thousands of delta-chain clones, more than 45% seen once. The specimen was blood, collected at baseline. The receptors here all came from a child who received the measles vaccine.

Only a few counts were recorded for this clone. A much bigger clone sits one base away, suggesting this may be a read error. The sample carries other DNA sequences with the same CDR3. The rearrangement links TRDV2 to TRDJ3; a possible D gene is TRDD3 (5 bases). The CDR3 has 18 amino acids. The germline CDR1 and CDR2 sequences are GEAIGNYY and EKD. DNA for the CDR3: TGTGCCTGTGACACCGTGGGGACCGCCTCCTGGGACACCCGACAGATGTTCTTC. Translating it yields CACDTVGTASWDTRQMFF.

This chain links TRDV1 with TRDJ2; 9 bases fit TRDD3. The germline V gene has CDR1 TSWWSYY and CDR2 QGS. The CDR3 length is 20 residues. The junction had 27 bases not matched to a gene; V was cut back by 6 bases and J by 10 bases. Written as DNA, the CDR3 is TGTGCTCTTGGTTCCATTGGGACTAAACCCTGGGGGATTGGGGGGGGACAACTCTTCTTT. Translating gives CALGSIGTKPWGIGGGQLFF.

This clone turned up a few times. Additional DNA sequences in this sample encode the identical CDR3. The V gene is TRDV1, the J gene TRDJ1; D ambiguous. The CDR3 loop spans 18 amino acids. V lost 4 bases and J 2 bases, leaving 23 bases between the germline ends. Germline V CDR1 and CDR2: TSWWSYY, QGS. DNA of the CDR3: TGTGCTCTTGGGGGGCCTCTATTTATCGTACTGTATACCGATAAACTCATCTTT. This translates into CALGGPLFIVLYTDKLIF.

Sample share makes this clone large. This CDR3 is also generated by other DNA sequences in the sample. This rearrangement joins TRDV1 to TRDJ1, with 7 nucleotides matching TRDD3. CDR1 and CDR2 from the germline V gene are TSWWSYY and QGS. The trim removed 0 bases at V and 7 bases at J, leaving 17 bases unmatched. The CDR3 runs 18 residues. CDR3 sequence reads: CALGELALTVLGRGKLIF. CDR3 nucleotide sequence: TGTGCTCTTGGGGAACTAGCTCTTACAGTACTGGGGAGGGGTAAACTCATCTTT.

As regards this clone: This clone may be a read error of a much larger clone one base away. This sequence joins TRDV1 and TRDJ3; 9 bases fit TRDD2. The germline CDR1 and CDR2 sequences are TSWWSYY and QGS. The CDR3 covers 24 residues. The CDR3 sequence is CALGDRPSYFFLGVRAWDTLQMFF. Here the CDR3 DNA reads TGTGCTCTTGGGGACCGGCCTTCCTACTTCTTTCTGGGGGTCCGCGCCTGGGACACCCTACAGATGTTTTTC.

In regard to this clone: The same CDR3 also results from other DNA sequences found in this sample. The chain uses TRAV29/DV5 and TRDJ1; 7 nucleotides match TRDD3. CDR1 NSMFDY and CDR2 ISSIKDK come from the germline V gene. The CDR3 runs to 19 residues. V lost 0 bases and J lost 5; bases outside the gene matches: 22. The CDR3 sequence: CAASALSTLPNWGRDKLIF. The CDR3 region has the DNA TGTGCAGCAAGCGCGCTATCTACACTACCTAACTGGGGTAGAGATAAACTCATCTTT.

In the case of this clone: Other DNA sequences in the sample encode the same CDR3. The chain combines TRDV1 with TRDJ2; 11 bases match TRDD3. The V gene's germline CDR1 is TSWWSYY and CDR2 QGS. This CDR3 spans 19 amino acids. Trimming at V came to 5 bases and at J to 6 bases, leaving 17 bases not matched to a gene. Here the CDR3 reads CALGSSTEWGIRVAAQLFF. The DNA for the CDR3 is TGTGCTCTTGGGTCGTCTACTGAATGGGGGATACGCGTGGCAGCACAACTCTTCTTT.

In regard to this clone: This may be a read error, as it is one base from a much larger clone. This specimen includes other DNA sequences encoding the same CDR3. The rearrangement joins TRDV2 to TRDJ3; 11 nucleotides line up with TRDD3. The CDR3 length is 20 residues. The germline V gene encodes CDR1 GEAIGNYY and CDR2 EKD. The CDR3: CACDTVVGDTRTWDTRQMFF. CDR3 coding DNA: TGCGCCTGTGACACCGTGGTGGGGGATACGCGAACCTGGGACACCCGACAGATGTTTTTC.

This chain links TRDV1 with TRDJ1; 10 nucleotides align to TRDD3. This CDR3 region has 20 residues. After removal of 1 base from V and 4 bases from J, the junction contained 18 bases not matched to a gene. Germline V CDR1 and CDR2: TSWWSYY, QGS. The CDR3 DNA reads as TGTGCTCTTGGGGAACCATTCCGGGGGTGGGGGATACCCTACTACGATAAACTCATCTTT. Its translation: CALGEPFRGWGIPYYDKLIF.

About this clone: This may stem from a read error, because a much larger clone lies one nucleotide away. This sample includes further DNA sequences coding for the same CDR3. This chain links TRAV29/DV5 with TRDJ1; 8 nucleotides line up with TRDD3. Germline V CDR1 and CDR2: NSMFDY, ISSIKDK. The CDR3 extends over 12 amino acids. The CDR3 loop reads CAASPTGGKLIF. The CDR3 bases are TGTGCAGCAAGTCCTACTGGGGGTAAACTCATCTTC.

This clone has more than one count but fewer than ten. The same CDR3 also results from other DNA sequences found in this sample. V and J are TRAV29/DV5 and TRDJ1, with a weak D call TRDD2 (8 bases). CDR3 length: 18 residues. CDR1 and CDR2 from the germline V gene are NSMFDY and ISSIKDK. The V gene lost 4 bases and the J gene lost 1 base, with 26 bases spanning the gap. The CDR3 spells CAAVTSYWYWGFTDKLIF. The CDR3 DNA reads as TGTGCAGCAGTGACTTCCTACTGGTACTGGGGATTCACCGATAAACTCATCTTT.

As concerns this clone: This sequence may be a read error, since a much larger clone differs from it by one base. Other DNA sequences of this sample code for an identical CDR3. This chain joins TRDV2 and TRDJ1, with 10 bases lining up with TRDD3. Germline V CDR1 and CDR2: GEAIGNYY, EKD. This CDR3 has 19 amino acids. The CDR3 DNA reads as TGCGCCTGTGACAGGCTCGTGGGGGATACCCCTCTCCACACCGATAAACTCATCTTT. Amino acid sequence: CACDRLVGDTPLHTDKLIF.

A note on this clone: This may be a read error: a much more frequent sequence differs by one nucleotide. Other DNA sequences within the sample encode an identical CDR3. The CDR3 nucleotides are TGTGCTCTTGGGGACGATGTAGGGGGACCCCCATACACCGATAAACTCATCTTT. This encodes CALGDDVGGPPYTDKLIF. The chain is built from TRDV1 and TRDJ1; maybe TRDD3 (6 bases). This CDR3 contains 18 residues. V lost 3 bases, J lost 0 bases, and 20 bases lay in between. The germline V gene has CDR1 TSWWSYY and CDR2 QGS.

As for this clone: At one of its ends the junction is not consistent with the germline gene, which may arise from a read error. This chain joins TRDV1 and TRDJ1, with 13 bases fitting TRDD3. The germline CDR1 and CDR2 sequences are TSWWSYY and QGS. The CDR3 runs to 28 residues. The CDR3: CALGELDFLELYWGIRVSSGPPTGKLIF. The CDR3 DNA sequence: TGTGCTCTTGGGGAACTAGACTTCCTCGAACTGTACTGGGGGATACGCGTATCCAGTGGTCCCCCCACCGGTAAACTCATCTTT.

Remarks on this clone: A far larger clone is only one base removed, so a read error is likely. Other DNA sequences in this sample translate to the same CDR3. CDR3 in DNA: TGTGCTCTTGGGGAACTAGCTCTTACAGTATTGGGGAGGGGTAAACTCATCTTT. This encodes CALGELALTVLGRGKLIF. This sequence joins TRDV1 and TRDJ1; D may be TRDD3 (5 bases). The V and J ends lost 0 bases and 7 bases respectively, with 24 bases between them. This CDR3 is 18 amino acids long. CDR1 TSWWSYY and CDR2 QGS come from the germline V gene.

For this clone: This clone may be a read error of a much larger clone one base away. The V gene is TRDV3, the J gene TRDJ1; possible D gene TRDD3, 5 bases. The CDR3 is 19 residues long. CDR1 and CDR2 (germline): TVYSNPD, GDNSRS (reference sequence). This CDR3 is CAFKFSVAGGFGRTDELIF. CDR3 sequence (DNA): TGTGCCTTTAAGTTCTCGGTGGCCGGGGGGTTTGGCCGGACCGATGAACTCATCTTT.

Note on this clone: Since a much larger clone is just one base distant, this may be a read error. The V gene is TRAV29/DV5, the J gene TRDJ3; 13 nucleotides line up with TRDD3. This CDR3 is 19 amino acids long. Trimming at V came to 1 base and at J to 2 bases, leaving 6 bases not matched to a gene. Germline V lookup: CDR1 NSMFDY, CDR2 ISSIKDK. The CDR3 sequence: CAASLLGDTRTWDTRQMFF. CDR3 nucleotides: TGTGCAGCAAGCCTACTGGGGGATACGCGTACCTGGGACACCCGACAGATGTTTTTC.

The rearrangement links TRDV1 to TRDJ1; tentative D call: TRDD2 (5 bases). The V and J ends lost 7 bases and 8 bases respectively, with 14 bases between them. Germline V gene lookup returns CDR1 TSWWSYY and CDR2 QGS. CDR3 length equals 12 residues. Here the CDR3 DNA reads TGTGCTCTTGTGAGGGTTCCCTTCAAACTCATCTTT. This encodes CALVRVPFKLIF.

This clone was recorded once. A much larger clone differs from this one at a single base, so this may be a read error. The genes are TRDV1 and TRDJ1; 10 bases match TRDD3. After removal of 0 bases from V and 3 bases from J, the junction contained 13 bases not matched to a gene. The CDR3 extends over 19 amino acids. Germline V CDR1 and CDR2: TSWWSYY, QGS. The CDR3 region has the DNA TGTGCTCTTGGGGAACTACGCCTTATCCGGGGGATACGCTCCGATAAACTCATCTTT. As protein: CALGELRLIRGIRSDKLIF.

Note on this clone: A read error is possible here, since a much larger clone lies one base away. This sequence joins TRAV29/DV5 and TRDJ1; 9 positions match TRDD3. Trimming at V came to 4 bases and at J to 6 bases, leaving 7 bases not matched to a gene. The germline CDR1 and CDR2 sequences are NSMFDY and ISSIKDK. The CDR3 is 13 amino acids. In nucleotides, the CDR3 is TGTGCAGCATATTGGGGATACGCGAATAAACTCATCTTT. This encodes CAAYWGYANKLIF.

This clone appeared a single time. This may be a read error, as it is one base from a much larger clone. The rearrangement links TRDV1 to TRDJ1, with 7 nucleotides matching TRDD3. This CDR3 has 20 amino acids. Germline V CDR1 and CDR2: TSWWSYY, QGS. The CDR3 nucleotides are TGTGCTCTTGGGGAACCATTTACTACGGCGGATACGGCTTACACCGATAAACTCACCTTT. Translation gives CALGEPFTTADTAYTDKLTF.

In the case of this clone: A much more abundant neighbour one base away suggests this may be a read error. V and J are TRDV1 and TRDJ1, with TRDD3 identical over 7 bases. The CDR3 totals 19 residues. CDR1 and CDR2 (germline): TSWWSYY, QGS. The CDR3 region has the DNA TGTGCTCTTGAGGAACTAGGCCCCTGGGGGGAAACCTACACCGATAAACTCATCTTT. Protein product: CALEELGPWGETYTDKLIF.

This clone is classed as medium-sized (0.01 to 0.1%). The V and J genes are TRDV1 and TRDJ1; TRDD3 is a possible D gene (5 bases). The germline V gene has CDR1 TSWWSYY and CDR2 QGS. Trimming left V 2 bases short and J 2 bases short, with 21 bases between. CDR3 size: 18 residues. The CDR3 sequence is CALGEFRVRRGSTDKLIF. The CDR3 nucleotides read TGTGCTCTTGGGGAATTCAGGGTAAGGCGGGGGTCTACCGATAAACTCATCTTT.

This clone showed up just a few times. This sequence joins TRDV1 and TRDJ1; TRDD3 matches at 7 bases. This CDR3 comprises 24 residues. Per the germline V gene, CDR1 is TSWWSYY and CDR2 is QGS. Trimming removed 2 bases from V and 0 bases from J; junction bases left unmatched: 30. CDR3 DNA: TGTGCTCTTGGGGAATTCATCTCATCGTCACCTTCTTTTCTACTGGGGTGTTACACCGATAAACTCATCTTT. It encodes CALGEFISSSPSFLLGCYTDKLIF.

The CDR3, as DNA: TGTGCAGCAAGTTCCTACCCAACCTACTGGGGGGTACTTTTGGGATTTTTTTCTCCTAATCTGTACACCGATAAACTCATCTTT. This codes for CAASSYPTYWGVLLGFFSPNLYTDKLIF. V is TRAV29/DV5 and J is TRDJ1; D may be TRDD3 (8 bases). Deletions cut 2 bases from V and 0 bases from J, with 53 bases between. The V gene's germline CDR1 is NSMFDY and CDR2 ISSIKDK. The CDR3 has 28 residues.

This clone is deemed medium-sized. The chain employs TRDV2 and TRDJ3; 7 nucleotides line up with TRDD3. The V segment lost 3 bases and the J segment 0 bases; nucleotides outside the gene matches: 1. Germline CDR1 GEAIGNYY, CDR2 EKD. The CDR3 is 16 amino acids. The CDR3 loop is CACDWGSSWDTRQMFF. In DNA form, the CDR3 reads TGTGCCTGTGACTGGGGGAGCTCCTGGGACACCCGACAGATGTTTTTC.

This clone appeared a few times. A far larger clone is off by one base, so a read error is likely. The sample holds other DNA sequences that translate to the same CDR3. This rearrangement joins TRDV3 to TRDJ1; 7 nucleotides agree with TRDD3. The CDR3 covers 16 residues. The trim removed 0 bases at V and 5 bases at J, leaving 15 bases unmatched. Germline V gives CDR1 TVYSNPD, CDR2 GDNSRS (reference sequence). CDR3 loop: CAFRGERWGTTDKLIF. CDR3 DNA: TGTGCCTTTAGAGGTGAAAGATGGGGGACCACTGATAAACTCATCTTT.